This T cell receptor beta chain was sequenced for a study of CD8 T cells in Susac syndrome. Whole-study findings and limits: Regarding the TCR sequencing and HLA analysis, the study admitted that a relatively small number of individuals were involved.

Note on this clonotype: The antigen is not known.

This CDR3 has 14 residues. V lost 5 bases, J lost 2 bases, and 13 bases lay in between. Per germline, CDR1 SGHTA and CDR2 FQGNSA. Reverse transcription used about 0.45 to 1 ug RNA and random hexamers. One entry per CDR3 protein results from TCRdb running MiXCR on the immunoSEQ multiplex PCR reads. Of roughly 170,000 distinct CDR3 sequences detected, 90% to 95% appear once; the ten largest clones hold roughly 0.1%. V is TRBV7-2 and J is TRBJ2-7, with D maybe TRBD1 (5 bases). This receptor was obtained from a human donor with multiple sclerosis. Sequences were obtained from CD4+ T cells from PBMCs. The CDR3 nucleotides are TGTGCCAGCAGCGGGCGTGGCAGGGCCTACGAGCAGTACTTC. Translated, it gives CASSGRGRAYEQYF. Using reference TRBV7-2 and TRBJ2-7 for the parts outside the CDR3, the full variable domain is GAGVSQSPSNKVTEKGKDVELRCDPISGHTALYWYRQSLGQGLEFLIYFQGNSAPDKSGLPSDRFSAERTGGSVSTLTIQRTQQEDSAVYLCASSGRGRAYEQYFGPGTRLTVT.